These 17 T cell receptor beta chains came from one sample sequenced in a study of T-cell reconstitution after alpha-beta-depleted transplantation in children. Molecular barcoding with unique molecular identifiers was used for the TCRbeta library. TCRdb processed the PCR reads anew with MiXCR; each CDR3 protein has one entry. The profile covers about 980,000 distinct CDR3 sequences, with about 26% appearing a single time and about 28% taken by the ten largest. The source material was PBMCs, mostly from graft donor cells, sampled 360 days after TCRalphabeta/CD19-depleted stem cell transplant. These receptors came from a boy younger than two who had a stem cell transplant for SCID, so the T cells may come from the graft donor.

This clonotype was detected only a few times. This chain joins TRBV7-2 and TRBJ2-1; D ambiguous. The CDR3 length is 16 residues. The V gene's germline CDR1 is SGHTA and CDR2 FQGNSA. V gave up 1 base and J gave up 0 bases, with 10 bases separating them. The DNA of the CDR3 is TGTGCCAGCAGCTTAGTCGGCTCCCTCTCCTACAATGAGCAGTTCTTC. Its protein product is CASSLVGSLSYNEQFF.

This clonotype was seen a few times. J is TRBJ2-1 and V is TRBV28, with TRBD2 matching over 7 bases. Germline V gene sequence: CDR1 MDHEN, CDR2 SYDVKM. CDR3 size: 15 residues. V was clipped by 6 bases and J by 3 bases; unmatched bases: 8. CDR3 coding DNA: TGTGCCAGCAGAAAGACCGGGACTAACTACAATGAGCAGTTCTTC. Translating it yields CASRKTGTNYNEQFF.

This rearrangement joins TRBV5-1 to TRBJ2-1; 10 bases line up with TRBD1. This CDR3 spans 15 amino acids. With 4 bases clipped from V and 12 bases from J, the junction kept 13 bases outside the gene matches. CDR1 is SGHRS and CDR2 is YFSETQ in the germline V gene. The CDR3 DNA follows: TGCGCCAGCAGCCTGACGACAGGGGGCTGGGGGGGGCAGTTCTTC. Its protein is CASSLTTGGWGGQFF.

The genes are TRBV28 and TRBJ1-6, with D tentatively TRBD1 (5 bases). The germline V and J ends were trimmed by 5 bases and 9 bases, with 11 bases remaining between them. From germline, CDR1 is MDHEN and CDR2 SYDVKM. This CDR3 comprises 13 residues. The CDR3 spells CASSGPTVSPLHF. The DNA for the CDR3 is TGTGCCAGCAGTGGACCGACAGTTTCACCCCTCCACTTT.

In this sample, this clonotype turned up a few times. V gene TRBV5-1 combines with J gene TRBJ2-7; 10 bases agree with TRBD1. CDR1 and CDR2 (germline): SGHRS, YFSETQ. The CDR3 is made up of 15 amino acids. The junction had 10 bases not matched to a gene; V was cut back by 4 bases and J by 6 bases. The CDR3 DNA follows: TGCGCCAGCAGCCTCGGGACAGGGGAGGGTACCGAGCAGTACTTC. Amino acid sequence: CASSLGTGEGTEQYF.

This clonotype was picked up a small number of times. The chain joins TRBV20-1 to TRBJ1-6; a weak D match, TRBD1 (6 bases). V was clipped by 0 bases and J by 18 bases, with 15 bases between them. Germline CDR1 DFQATT, CDR2 SNEGSKA (reference sequence). The CDR3 is 12 amino acids. CDR3 in amino acids: CSARDQQGGNHF. DNA for the CDR3: TGCAGTGCTAGAGATCAACAGGGAGGGAACCACTTT.

The table lists this clonotype with a few counts. The V call is TRBV24-1, the J call TRBJ1-5, with 7 bases aligning to TRBD1. The V gene end was trimmed by 5 bases and the J gene end by 7 bases; junction bases not matched to a gene: 4. The CDR3 loop spans 13 amino acids. CDR1 is KGHDR and CDR2 is SFDVKD in the germline V gene. CDR3 nucleotide sequence: TGTGCCACCAGTGTGACAGGGTGGCAGCCCCAGCATTTT. The encoded protein is CATSVTGWQPQHF.

This sequence joins TRBV7-2 and TRBJ2-3; unclear D gene. Germline-derived CDR1 and CDR2 are SGHTA and FQGNSA. The V end was cut by 0 bases, the J end by 2 bases, with 9 bases between. This CDR3 is built from 15 residues. The CDR3 is CASSLAVPVTDTQYF. CDR3 nucleotide sequence: TGTGCCAGCAGCTTAGCGGTTCCCGTCACAGATACGCAGTATTTT.

This clonotype has only a few counts. The chain recombines TRBV6-5 with TRBJ2-1, with 7 bases lining up with TRBD2. The germline gives CDR1 MNHEY, CDR2 SVGAGI. This CDR3 comprises 16 residues. Losses at the gene ends were 0 bases for V and 9 bases for J; bases not matched to a gene: 11. This chain's CDR3 is CASSYSASGGQGEQFF. CDR3 nucleotides: TGTGCCAGCAGTTACTCGGCTAGCGGAGGGCAAGGTGAGCAGTTCTTC.

This clonotype was observed a few times. The chain links TRBV4-2 to TRBJ2-1, with TRBD2 matching 7 bases. The germline gives CDR1 LGHNA, CDR2 YNFKEQ. V was clipped by 0 bases and J by 5 bases; unmatched bases: 4. The CDR3 length is 15 residues. The CDR3 nucleotides read TGTGCCAGCAGCCAAGATACGGGGGGAAACAATGAGCAGTTCTTC. Its translation is CASSQDTGGNNEQFF.

The chain carries TRBV6-2 or TRBV6-3 and TRBJ2-7; D is perhaps TRBD2 (6 bases). The V gene lost 0 bases and the J gene lost 2 bases, with 11 bases spanning the gap. The germline CDR1 and CDR2 sequences are MNHEY and SVGEGT. The CDR3 covers 15 residues. CDR3 loop: CASSYSGSGPYEQYF. The CDR3 DNA reads as TGTGCCAGCAGTTACTCTGGTAGCGGCCCCTACGAGCAGTACTTC.

This clonotype has more than one count but fewer than ten. The chain links TRBV12-3 or TRBV12-4 to TRBJ2-5; 9 positions match TRBD2. The length of the CDR3 is 15 residues. With V trimmed by 3 bases and J by 5 bases, 7 bases remained unmatched. The CDR3: CASSLIAGVGETQYF. CDR3 bases: TGTGCCAGCAGTTTGATAGCGGGGGTCGGGGAGACCCAGTACTTC.

V gene TRBV7-9 combines with J gene TRBJ1-4; a weak D match, TRBD1 (5 bases). V lost 2 bases and J lost 8, with 12 bases in between. The germline gives CDR1 SEHNR, CDR2 FQNEAQ (reference sequence). The CDR3 consists of 14 residues. CDR3 coding DNA: TGTGCCAGCAGCTTAAGGGGCCCCTCGGAAAAACTGTTTTTT. It translates to CASSLRGPSEKLFF.

This clonotype was detected only a few times. The V call is TRBV11-3, the J call TRBJ2-2; 10 bases fit TRBD1. V was pared by 5 bases and J by 4 bases, with 7 bases of the junction left unmatched. CDR3 size: 16 residues. Germline V lookup: CDR1 SGHNT, CDR2 YENEEA. DNA of the CDR3: TGTGCCAGCAGCCTCCGTGGGACAGGGGTCACCGGGGAGCTGTTTTTT. This gives the protein CASSLRGTGVTGELFF.

This clonotype was seen only a few times. The V call is TRBV12-3 or TRBV12-4, the J call TRBJ2-7, with D tentatively TRBD1 (6 bases). This CDR3 contains 18 residues. With 6 bases removed from V and 3 bases from J, the gap between germline ends came to 27 bases. CDR3 loop: CASRTQGYSGTFGYEQYF. Written as DNA, the CDR3 is TGTGCCAGCAGGACCCAGGGATATTCCGGGACATTCGGCTACGAGCAGTACTTC.

This clonotype was picked up a small number of times. This rearrangement joins TRBV25-1 to TRBJ1-1; D might be TRBD1 (5 bases). The germline V gene encodes CDR1 MGHDK and CDR2 SYGVNS. The CDR3 consists of 12 residues. Between the trimmed V and J ends, which lost 4 bases and 6 bases, there was a span of 9 bases. CDR3 protein: CASSVGRAEAFF. The CDR3 nucleotides are TGTGCCAGCAGTGTGGGCAGGGCTGAAGCTTTCTTT.

This rearrangement joins TRBV20-1 to TRBJ2-1; 7 positions agree with TRBD1. CDR3 length: 15 residues. Germline-derived CDR1 and CDR2 are DFQATT and SNEGSKA (reference sequence). Unmatched junction bases numbered 13, after V lost 3 bases and J lost 8 bases. The chain's CDR3 is CSASPTDRSGDEQFF. CDR3 nucleotide sequence: TGCAGTGCTAGTCCTACGGACAGGTCTGGGGATGAGCAGTTCTTC.